The 25 T cell receptor beta chains listed next were all sequenced from one sample in a study of cytomegalovirus exposure and HLA in healthy donors. PCR was performed using 60 Vbeta and 13 Jbeta primers. Produced via immunoSEQ multiplex PCR; TCRdb's table is partial and in-frame only. The table lists approximately 97,000 clones, just under 80% of them singletons. Sequenced sample: PBMCs. The receptors shown here come from a woman aged 40 to 50 in good health and CMV-seropositive.

This sequence joins TRBV10-3 and TRBJ2-3, with a tentative D call TRBD2 (6 bases). The V and J ends lost 3 bases and 0 bases respectively, with 22 bases between them. The CDR3 is 19 amino acids. In germline, CDR1 is ENHRY, CDR2 SYGVKD. The CDR3 protein is CAISDEAGPIDASTDTQYF. In DNA, the CDR3 is TGTGCCATCAGTGATGAGGCGGGACCAATCGACGCTAGCACAGATACGCAGTATTTT.

This clone has more than one count but fewer than ten. V gene TRBV6-1 combines with J gene TRBJ2-7; 7 bases agree with TRBD2. The length of the CDR3 is 16 residues. The germline CDR1 and CDR2 sequences are MNHNS and SASEGT. The V segment lost 4 bases and the J segment 2 bases; nucleotides outside the gene matches: 11. CDR3 region: CASSVMGSSGAYEQYF. The CDR3, as DNA: TGTGCCAGCAGTGTAATGGGGTCTAGCGGAGCCTACGAGCAGTACTTC.

This chain links TRBV7-8 with TRBJ1-4; D call uncertain. There are 15 residues in the CDR3. The V gene lost 5 bases and the J gene lost 0 bases, with 10 bases spanning the gap. CDR1 is SGHVS, CDR2 FQNEAQ, per germline. The CDR3 protein is CASSRDAATNEKLFF. In nucleotides, the CDR3 is TGTGCCAGCAGCCGAGACGCGGCAACTAATGAAAAACTGTTTTTT.

The chain couples TRBV18 to TRBJ2-1, with D possibly TRBD2 on 6 matching bases. With 1 base removed from V and 6 bases from J, the gap between germline ends came to 10 bases. In germline, CDR1 is KGHSH, CDR2 LQKENI. This CDR3 is built from 14 residues. The chain's CDR3 is CASSPLAGLNEQFF. The CDR3 nucleotides are TGTGCCAGCTCACCACTCGCGGGGCTCAATGAGCAGTTCTTC.

This chain links TRBV7-9 with TRBJ2-1; no firm D call. The length of the CDR3 is 14 residues. CDR1 and CDR2 from the germline V gene are SEHNR and FQNEAQ (reference sequence). Trimming removed 3 bases at V and 4 bases at J, with 10 bases between. CDR3 region: CASSFGQAYNEQFF. DNA of the CDR3: TGTGCCAGCAGCTTCGGCCAGGCATACAATGAGCAGTTCTTC.

The rearrangement uses TRBV5-1 and TRBJ2-2; D is uncertain. This CDR3 has 16 amino acids. The V gene's germline CDR1 is SGHRS and CDR2 YFSETQ. The V and J ends lost 2 bases and 1 base respectively, with 12 bases between them. CDR3 sequence reads: CASSFTPPENTGELFF. CDR3 bases: TGCGCCAGCAGCTTTACACCCCCCGAGAACACCGGGGAGCTGTTTTTT.

The rearrangement links TRBV5-6 to TRBJ1-1; D gene ambiguous. CDR1 and CDR2 (germline): SGHDT, YYEEEE. CDR3 length: 15 amino acids. The germline V and J ends were trimmed by 2 bases and 0 bases, with 11 bases remaining between them. The CDR3 DNA reads as TGTGCCAGCAGCTTAACGCCGAGAATGAACACTGAAGCTTTCTTT. Protein sequence: CASSLTPRMNTEAFF.

This chain links TRBV6-1 with TRBJ1-5, with 8 bases fitting TRBD1. Germline CDR1 reads MNHNS; CDR2 reads SASEGT. The CDR3 has 14 amino acids. Trimming at V came to 6 bases and at J to 6 bases, leaving 7 bases not matched to a gene. The CDR3 reads CASRETGGGQPQHF. The DNA for the CDR3 is TGTGCCAGCAGGGAAACAGGGGGGGGTCAGCCCCAGCATTTT.

This rearrangement joins TRBV5-1 to TRBJ1-1; 7 bases line up with TRBD1. The CDR3 is 15 residues long. Germline loops: CDR1 SGHRS, CDR2 YFSETQ. J was trimmed by 6 bases and V by 3 bases; bases with no gene match: 11. The CDR3 is CASSWGPGGSAEAFF. The CDR3 DNA reads as TGCGCCAGCAGCTGGGGCCCAGGGGGTTCGGCTGAAGCTTTCTTT.

The rearrangement uses TRBV5-4 and TRBJ2-3; D is perhaps TRBD2 (5 bases). V was cut by 2 bases and J by 4 bases, with 14 bases left in between. Germline V gene sequence: CDR1 SGHNT, CDR2 YYREEE (reference sequence). CDR3 length: 15 amino acids. Written as DNA, the CDR3 is TGTGCCAGCAGCTTTCGAGGGAGAGGCGCAGATACGCAGTATTTT. Translating gives CASSFRGRGADTQYF.

The chain is built from TRBV2 and TRBJ2-1; 8 bases line up with TRBD2. V dropped 6 bases and J dropped 3; count of bases not matched to a gene: 1. The CDR3 is 13 amino acids. CDR1 SNHLY and CDR2 FYNNEI come from the germline V gene. The CDR3 spells CASRAGGYNEQFF. DNA of the CDR3: TGTGCCAGCAGGGCGGGAGGCTACAATGAGCAGTTCTTC.

CDR3 coding DNA: TGCGCCAGCGCGATGGTAGAGACAGATACGCAGTATTTT. It codes for CASAMVETDTQYF. The chain joins TRBV10-1 to TRBJ2-3; no firm D call. V gave up 8 bases and J gave up 3 bases, with 12 bases separating them. This CDR3 is built from 13 residues. Germline V gene lookup returns CDR1 WNHNN and CDR2 SYGVQD (reference sequence).

In the case of this clone: Mismatch with germline at one junction end may stem from a read error. The chain's CDR3 is CSSTREGDTQYF. The CDR3 nucleotides are TGTTCCAGCACACGGGAAGGAGATACGCAGTATTTT. The chain joins TRBV7-9 to TRBJ2-3; the D gene is possibly TRBD2 (5 bases). CDR3 length: 12 residues. The germline CDR1 and CDR2 sequences are SEHNR and FQNEAQ (reference sequence). Full variable domain (outside the CDR3, taken from reference TRBV7-9 and TRBJ2-3): DTGVSQNPRHKITKRGQNVTFRCDPISEHNRLYWYRQTLGQGPEFLTYFQNEAQLEKSRLLSDRFSAERPKGSFSTLEIQRTEQGDSAMYLCSSTREGDTQYFGPGTRLTVL.

The chain uses TRBV4-1 and TRBJ1-5; the D gene is possibly TRBD1 (6 bases). This CDR3 is 15 amino acids long. Deletions cut 1 base from V and 2 bases from J, with 9 bases between. Per the germline V gene, CDR1 is MGHRA and CDR2 is YSYEKL. DNA of the CDR3: TGCGCCAGCAGCCAAGCCAGGGGAGGCAATCAGCCCCAGCATTTT. This translates into CASSQARGGNQPQHF.

This sequence joins TRBV7-9 and TRBJ1-2; D may be TRBD1 (6 bases). V lost 4 bases and J lost 8, with 8 bases in between. The CDR3 consists of 11 residues. CDR1 is SEHNR and CDR2 is FQNEAQ in the germline V gene (reference sequence). CDR3 residues: CASSSGVGYTF. CDR3 sequence (DNA): TGTGCCAGCAGCTCAGGGGTGGGCTACACCTTC. The full variable domain, its missing parts supplied by reference TRBV7-9 and TRBJ1-2, is DTGVSQNPRHKITKRGQNVTFRCDPISEHNRLYWYRQTLGQGPEFLTYFQNEAQLEKSRLLSDRFSAERPKGSFSTLEIQRTEQGDSAMYLCASSSGVGYTFGSGTRLTVV.

This clone was seen only a few times. The chain links TRBV5-4 to TRBJ2-5; TRBD1 matches at 8 bases. The V gene end was trimmed by 4 bases and the J gene end by 5 bases; junction bases not matched to a gene: 13. CDR3 size: 16 residues. Looked up from germline, CDR1 is SGHNT and CDR2 is YYREEE (reference sequence). The CDR3 here is CASSASGGGWWETQYF. The CDR3 DNA follows: TGTGCCAGCAGCGCTTCAGGGGGCGGGTGGTGGGAGACCCAGTACTTC.

This sequence joins TRBV5-1 and TRBJ2-3; 7 bases agree with TRBD2. Germline V gene data show CDR1 as SGHRS and CDR2 as YFSETQ. This CDR3 is 17 amino acids long. Germline trimming cut 0 bases from V and 5 bases from J; bases unmatched to any gene: 12. CDR3 nucleotides: TGCGCCAGCAGCTTGGCCGCAGGGAGGGTAGGTGGAGATACGCAGTATTTT. This encodes CASSLAAGRVGGDTQYF.

The chain couples TRBV4-1 to TRBJ2-7, with 9 bases lining up with TRBD1. Germline CDR1 is MGHRA and CDR2 is YSYEKL. V dropped 0 bases and J dropped 4; count of bases not matched to a gene: 4. This CDR3 comprises 15 residues. CDR3 in amino acids: CASSQEGQGGYEQYF. CDR3 in DNA: TGCGCCAGCAGCCAAGAGGGACAGGGCGGTTACGAGCAGTACTTC.

This chain links TRBV5-1 with TRBJ2-3; D is perhaps TRBD2 (6 bases). Germline assignment: CDR1 SGHRS and CDR2 YFSETQ. V gave up 8 bases and J gave up 3 bases, with 16 bases separating them. The CDR3 runs to 14 residues. The CDR3 DNA sequence: TGCGCCAGTAATAGGGGACTGGAAACAGATACGCAGTATTTT. Translating it yields CASNRGLETDTQYF. The whole variable domain, filled in from reference TRBV5-1 and TRBJ2-3, reads KAGVTQTPRYLIKTRGQQVTLSCSPISGHRSVSWYQQTPGQGLQFLFEYFSETQRNKGNFPGRFSGRQFSNSRSEMNVSTLELGDSALYLCASNRGLETDTQYFGPGTRLTVL.

This chain uses TRBV6-6 with TRBJ2-4; tentative D call: TRBD1 (8 bases). Trimming cost V 4 bases and J 12 bases, with 19 bases left between them. This CDR3 is built from 14 residues. Per the germline V gene, CDR1 is MNHNY and CDR2 is SVGAGI (reference sequence). In nucleotides, the CDR3 is TGTGCCAGCAGTTCTTTGGGGGGGCAGGGGGCTCAGTACTTC. Translated, it gives CASSSLGGQGAQYF.

The chain couples TRBV6-6 to TRBJ2-4; possibly TRBD1 for D (6 bases). The CDR3 runs to 16 residues. V was cut by 3 bases and J by 3 bases, with 15 bases left in between. Per the germline V gene, CDR1 is MNHNY and CDR2 is SVGAGI (reference sequence). CDR3 region: CASSYSTGLVKNIQYF. CDR3 in DNA: TGTGCCAGCAGTTATTCAACAGGGTTGGTCAAAAACATTCAGTACTTC.

The rearrangement joins TRBV19 to TRBJ2-7; the match to TRBD1 covers 9 bases. CDR1 and CDR2 from the germline V gene are LNHDA and SQIVND (reference sequence). The CDR3 sequence is 14 residues long. V was clipped by 10 bases and J by 4 bases; unmatched bases: 11. CDR3 residues: CATKFGTGYYEQYF. CDR3 nucleotide sequence: TGTGCCACCAAATTCGGGACAGGGTATTACGAGCAGTACTTC.

V is TRBV30 and J is TRBJ1-5; D not certain. The germline gives CDR1 GTSNPN, CDR2 SVGIG (reference sequence). The ends were cut back, 0 bases at V and 4 bases at J, with 13 bases in the middle. This CDR3 spans 15 amino acids. This CDR3 is CAWSVLGRQNQPQHF. The CDR3 bases are TGTGCCTGGAGTGTACTTGGCAGGCAAAATCAGCCCCAGCATTTT.

The chain uses TRBV27 and TRBJ2-7; 11 bases are shared with TRBD1. This CDR3 comprises 15 residues. Germline V gene data show CDR1 as MNHEY and CDR2 as SMNVEV (reference sequence). V shed 3 bases and J 0 bases; nucleotides not matched to a gene: 1. CDR3 amino acids: CASSFGTGGSYEQYF. For the CDR3, the DNA is TGTGCCAGCAGTTTCGGGACAGGGGGCTCCTACGAGCAGTACTTC.

The rearrangement links TRBV19 to TRBJ1-4, with TRBD1 matching over 11 bases. In germline, CDR1 is LNHDA, CDR2 SQIVND (reference sequence). V lost 8 bases and J lost 12; bases outside the gene matches: 14. This CDR3 region has 15 residues. The CDR3, as DNA: TGTGCCAGTGCCGGACAGGGGGCTTCGAGCGGCGAACTGTTTTTT. Amino acids: CASAGQGASSGELFF. Drawing the rest from reference TRBV19 and TRBJ1-4, the complete variable domain is DGGITQSPKYLFRKEGQNVTLSCEQNLNHDAMYWYRQDPGQGLRLIYYSQIVNDFQKGDIAEGYSVSREKKESFPLTVTSAQKNPTAFYLCASAGQGASSGELFFGSGTQLSVL.